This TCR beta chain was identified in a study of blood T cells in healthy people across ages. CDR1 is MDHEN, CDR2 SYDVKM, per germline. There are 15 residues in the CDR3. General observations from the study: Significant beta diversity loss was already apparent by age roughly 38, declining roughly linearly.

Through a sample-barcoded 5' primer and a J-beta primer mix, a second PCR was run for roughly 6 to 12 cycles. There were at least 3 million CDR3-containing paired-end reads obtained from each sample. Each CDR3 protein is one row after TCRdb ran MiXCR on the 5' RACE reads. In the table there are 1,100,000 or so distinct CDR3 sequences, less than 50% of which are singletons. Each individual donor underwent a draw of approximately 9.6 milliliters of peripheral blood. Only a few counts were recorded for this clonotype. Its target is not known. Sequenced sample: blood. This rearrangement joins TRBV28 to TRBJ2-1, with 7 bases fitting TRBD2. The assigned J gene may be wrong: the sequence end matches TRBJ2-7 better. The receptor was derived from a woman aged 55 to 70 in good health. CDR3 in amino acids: CASLEREVGYNEQYF. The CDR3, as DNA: TGTGCCAGCCTTGAACGGGAGGTAGGGTACAATGAGCAGTACTTC.